The source of this TCR beta chain is a study of cytomegalovirus exposure and HLA in healthy donors. Overall study findings and caveats: It was assumed in the presence/absence analyses that sequencing depth was roughly uniform across donors.

The primer mix had 60 Vbeta and 13 Jbeta primers. Authors' analysis steps: A later analysis counted approximately 80 million unique TCR beta chains, roughly 11 million shared. Generated by immunoSEQ multiplex PCR, the TCRdb table keeps only in-frame clones and is missing some. That table gives V, J and clone size, and the DNA gave D and trimming. This table has under 150,000 clones, 67% appearing once. Turning to this clone: Its antigen is as yet unknown.

The sample consisted of PBMCs. The origin of this receptor is a man aged 18 to 30 in good health and CMV-seropositive.

The CDR3 spells CASQYGGRLTGNTIYF. The DNA of the CDR3 is TGCGCCAGCCAGTACGGGGGGCGCTTAACTGGAAACACCATATATTTT. V and J are TRBV5-1 and TRBJ1-3; D is perhaps TRBD1 (6 bases). The germline V gene encodes CDR1 SGHRS and CDR2 YFSETQ. Trimming took off 7 bases at V and 2 bases at J, with 19 bases between the two ends. This CDR3 is built from 16 residues.